This is a list of T cell receptor beta chains from one sample in a study of blood T cell repertoires in COVID-19. Clones were read by immunoSEQ multiplex PCR, and TCRdb kept only the in-frame ones, dropping some. The table shows about 330,000 clones, with under 90% occurring only once. The sequenced sample was PBMCs or T cells enriched from blood (not recorded which). These receptors were obtained from a woman younger than 30 who had recovered from COVID-19. Both conserved end residues are part of each CDR3. The order of the fields is D gene, V gene, J gene, clone size, CDR3 DNA, CDR3 protein. D genes are given only for firm matches. Some rows have no size entry. The others give once, few or many, or a class for an expanded clone.

>NA|TRBV7-2|TRBJ2-1|NA
TGTGCCAGCAGCTTAAACCGGGGGACTCTTCCCCTATACAATGAGCAGTTCTTC
CASSLNRGTLPLYNEQFF
>TRBD1|TRBV2|TRBJ1-2|NA
TGTGCCAGCAAAGACAGGGGAGACTATGGCTACACCTTC
CASKDRGDYGYTF
>NA|TRBV9|TRBJ1-3|NA
TGTGCCAGCAGCGTAGCCAGCTCTGGAAACACCATATATTTT
CASSVASSGNTIYF
>NA|TRBV7-9|TRBJ2-2|NA
TGTGCCAGCAGCTCTCTCACCGGGGAGCTGTTTTTT
CASSSLTGELFF
>NA|TRBV27|TRBJ1-4|NA
TGTGCCAGCAGTCCCCTTCAGGCCCCAACTAATGAAAAACTGTTTTTT
CASSPLQAPTNEKLFF
>NA|TRBV6-5|TRBJ1-1|NA
TGTGCCAGCACCACGCCCCGGGAGCCCGAAGCTTTCTTT
CASTTPREPEAFF
>NA|TRBV30|TRBJ2-5|NA
TGTGCCTGGAGTGTCGGAGGACAGCAAGAGACCCAGTACTTC
CAWSVGGQQETQYF
>TRBD1|TRBV5-1|TRBJ1-2|NA
TGCGCCAGCAGCTTGGATCAGGGGGACGGCTACACCTTC
CASSLDQGDGYTF
>TRBD1|TRBV19|TRBJ1-2|NA
TGTGCCAGTAGTATGGGACAGAGACTTTCTAACTATGGCTACACCTTC
CASSMGQRLSNYGYTF
>TRBD1|TRBV5-1|TRBJ1-1|NA
TGCGCCAGCAGCCTCCGGACAGGGGGGAACACTGAAGCTTTCTTT
CASSLRTGGNTEAFF
>TRBD2|TRBV6-6|TRBJ2-3|NA
TGTGCCAGCCTAAGCGGGGGGAGGGAAGATACGCAGTATTTT
CASLSGGREDTQYF
>NA|TRBV7-9|TRBJ1-2|few
TGTGCCAGCAGTCCTGGGACATTAAGCTACACCTTC
CASSPGTLSYTF
>TRBD1|TRBV28|TRBJ1-2|NA
TGTGCCAGCAGTCCTGGAGGGACAGGGGGCAGCGGCTACACCTTC
CASSPGGTGGSGYTF
>TRBD1|TRBV30|TRBJ1-1|NA
TGTGCCTGGAGCCGCCTGCCGCCGGGACAGGGGGCGAGAACAACTGAAGCTTTCTTT
CAWSRLPPGQGARTTEAFF
>TRBD1|TRBV7-6|TRBJ1-4|NA
TGTGCCAGCAGCTCTGTCCCAACCGGACAGGGCGGTGAAAAACTGTTTTTT
CASSSVPTGQGGEKLFF
>NA|TRBV4-1|TRBJ1-2|once
TGCGCCAGCACCCCCGGGGAGCGAGGCTATGGCTACACCTTC
CASTPGERGYGYTF
>TRBD1|TRBV28|TRBJ1-2|NA
TGTGCCAGCACCGCTAGGCAGGGGGCGGATTCTAACTATGGCTACACCTTC
CASTARQGADSNYGYTF
>TRBD2|TRBV10-3|TRBJ2-1|NA
TGTGCCATCAGCAGTCTAGCGGGAGTCTCTCCCAATGAGCAGTTCTTC
CAISSLAGVSPNEQFF
>NA|TRBV5-4|TRBJ2-3|once
TGTGCCAGCAGCTGGGCCAGAAACACAGATACGCAGTATTTT
CASSWARNTDTQYF
>NA|TRBV27|TRBJ2-7|NA
TGTGCCACCCCGAACGGGATTTCCGAGCAGTACTTC
CATPNGISEQYF
>NA|TRBV7-9|TRBJ1-1|NA
TGTGCCAGCAGCCTCCAGGGTAACACTGAAGCTTTCTTT
CASSLQGNTEAFF
>NA|TRBV9|TRBJ2-1|few
TGTGCCAGCAGCGTAGGGCAGGGTACCTATGAGCAGTTCTTC
CASSVGQGTYEQFF
>TRBD1|TRBV9|TRBJ2-3|few
TGTGCCAGCAGCCCGGGACAGGGAACAGATACGCAGTATTTT
CASSPGQGTDTQYF
>TRBD1|TRBV3-1/TRBV3-2|TRBJ2-7|NA
TGTGCCAGCAGCCAAACAGGGGGGAACTACGAGCAGTACTTC
CASSQTGGNYEQYF
>TRBD2|TRBV7-6|TRBJ2-5|NA
TGTGCCAGCAGTAGCGGGGGGCCAGCAGAGACCCAGTACTTC
CASSSGGPAETQYF
>NA|TRBV28|TRBJ2-3|NA
TGTGCCAGGTTAACAGCTAGCACAGATACGCAGTATTTT
CARLTASTDTQYF
>NA|TRBV3-1/TRBV3-2|TRBJ2-7|once
TGTGCCAGCAGCCAAGTTTCCGGGAGTGCGGGTGAGCAGTACTTC
CASSQVSGSAGEQYF
>NA|TRBV2|TRBJ1-1|NA
TGTGCCAGCAGTGATCCGTGGAGCACTGAAGCTTTCTTT
CASSDPWSTEAFF
>TRBD1|TRBV28|TRBJ1-2|NA
TGTGCCAGCAGTTATCCCGTTGCCGGCAGCCCTGACAGGGGCGGCTACACCTTC
CASSYPVAGSPDRGGYTF
>TRBD1|TRBV3-1/TRBV3-2|TRBJ1-1|NA
TGTGCCAGCAGCCAGGAGGGGGCAACGACTGAAGCTTTCTTT
CASSQEGATTEAFF
>NA|TRBV30|TRBJ2-5|NA
TGTGCCTGGAGTTGGAGGGTCCAAGAGACCCAGTACTTC
CAWSWRVQETQYF
>TRBD2|TRBV27|TRBJ2-3|NA
TGTGCCAGCAGTCTTCTGGGACTAGCGGGAGAAACAGATACGCAGTATTTT
CASSLLGLAGETDTQYF
>NA|TRBV7-3|TRBJ2-1|NA
TGTGCCAGCAGCTTTAGTGGCGGGCCTTACAATGAGCAGTTCTTC
CASSFSGGPYNEQFF